This entry lists 22 T cell receptor beta chains sequenced from one sample in a study of graft-versus-host responses after intestinal transplantation. For these receptors, no antigen is known. Assay: immunoSEQ multiplex PCR; the TCRdb copy retains only in-frame clones and omits some. This table has around 130,000 clones, just over 90% appearing once. Sequencing used unstimulated CD4+ T cells sorted from spleen or lymph node cells, obtained before intestinal transplant. These receptors all come from a human donor who received an intestinal transplant.

The gene calls are TRBV13 and TRBJ1-5, with D uncertain. Germline V gene lookup returns CDR1 PRHDT and CDR2 FYEKMQ (reference sequence). V was clipped by 0 bases and J by 1 base, with 4 bases between them. The CDR3 covers 14 residues. The CDR3 region has the DNA TGTGCCAGCAGCTTAGGGGGAAGCAATCAGCCCCAGCATTTT. This encodes CASSLGGSNQPQHF.

J is TRBJ1-5 and V is TRBV7-2; a possible D gene is TRBD1 (6 bases). The CDR3 extends over 16 amino acids. The germline V and J ends were trimmed by 5 bases and 6 bases, with 20 bases remaining between them. Germline V gene data show CDR1 as SGHTA and CDR2 as FQGNSA. The CDR3 reads CASSHLTGRVSQPQHF. CDR3 nucleotide sequence: TGTGCCAGCAGCCATCTAACAGGGAGGGTGAGTCAGCCCCAGCATTTT.

V and J are TRBV15 and TRBJ1-2; 7 bases are shared with TRBD1. V shed 5 bases and J 4 bases; nucleotides not matched to a gene: 4. Germline assignment: CDR1 LNHNV and CDR2 YYDKDF (reference sequence). The length of the CDR3 is 13 residues. CDR3 amino acids: CATSEGQVYGYTF. The CDR3 bases are TGTGCCACCAGCGAAGGACAGGTCTATGGCTACACCTTC.

V is TRBV2 and J is TRBJ1-3; no clear D gene. The V end lost 7 bases, the J end lost 0 bases, and 7 bases lay between the germline ends. In germline, CDR1 is SNHLY, CDR2 FYNNEI. The CDR3 runs 13 residues. Here the CDR3 DNA reads TGTGCCAGCACCTTAAACTCTGGAAACACCATATATTTT. This translates into CASTLNSGNTIYF.

For the CDR3, the DNA is TGTGCCAGTACCCCCCTTCACGCCGGGGAGCTGTTTTTT. As protein: CASTPLHAGELFF. The rearrangement joins TRBV19 to TRBJ2-2; no clear D. Trimming removed 7 bases from V and 6 bases from J, with 12 bases in between. CDR1 LNHDA and CDR2 SQIVND come from the germline V gene (reference sequence). This CDR3 comprises 13 residues.

This clone has a single count. The chain has TRBV5-4 and TRBJ2-3, with TRBD1 matching 7 bases. V lost 5 bases and J lost 2; bases outside the gene matches: 5. Germline lookup yields CDR1 SGHNT and CDR2 YYREEE (reference sequence). The CDR3 has 14 amino acids. CDR3 DNA sequence: TGTGCCAGCAGACGGGACAGTAACACAGATACGCAGTATTTT. This translates into CASRRDSNTDTQYF.

The chain has TRBV5-8 and TRBJ1-2, with D perhaps matching TRBD1 (6 bases). Germline-derived CDR1 and CDR2 are SGHTS and YDEGEE. The ends were cut back, 0 bases at V and 4 bases at J, with 13 bases in the middle. This CDR3 contains 15 residues. This CDR3 is CASSLVDRTFYGYTF. For the CDR3, the DNA is TGTGCCAGCAGCTTGGTCGACAGGACTTTCTATGGCTACACCTTC.

This chain links TRBV2 with TRBJ1-2; perhaps TRBD1 as D (5 bases). Germline CDR1 is SNHLY and CDR2 is FYNNEI. Deletions cut 2 bases from V and 5 bases from J, with 12 bases between. This CDR3 has 14 amino acids. The chain's CDR3 is CASSERGQRYGYTF. The CDR3 DNA reads as TGTGCCAGCAGTGAAAGGGGCCAGAGGTATGGCTACACCTTC.

In DNA, the CDR3 is TGCGCCAGCGGAGCGGGCCCGAATGCTCAGCCCCAGCATTTT. It yields the protein CASGAGPNAQPQHF. The chain recombines TRBV5-1 with TRBJ1-5; D uncertain. The CDR3 sequence is 14 residues long. The V gene lost 7 bases and the J gene lost 6 bases, with 17 bases spanning the gap. CDR1 is SGHRS, CDR2 YFSETQ, per germline.

This chain joins TRBV6-5 and TRBJ2-1; 7 bases are a match to TRBD1. Germline lookup yields CDR1 MNHEY and CDR2 SVGAGI. The CDR3 totals 14 residues. The J segment lost 5 bases and the V segment lost 6 bases, leaving 7 bases of the junction unmatched. CDR3 residues: CASRTGMSDNEQFF. Here the CDR3 DNA reads TGTGCCAGCAGGACAGGGATGTCGGACAATGAGCAGTTCTTC.

This chain uses TRBV6-5 with TRBJ2-7, with D possibly TRBD2 on 6 matching bases. The CDR3 sequence is 15 residues long. Trimming took off 5 bases at V and 0 bases at J, with 14 bases between the two ends. The germline CDR1 and CDR2 sequences are MNHEY and SVGAGI. The CDR3 spells CASSAGFTSSYEQYF. CDR3 sequence (DNA): TGTGCCAGCAGTGCGGGATTTACGAGCTCCTACGAGCAGTACTTC.

The gene calls are TRBV5-1 and TRBJ1-4, with a possible D match to TRBD1 (6 bases). The V gene's germline CDR1 is SGHRS and CDR2 YFSETQ. This CDR3 spans 14 amino acids. V gave up 3 bases and J gave up 11 bases, with 17 bases separating them. In DNA, the CDR3 is TGCGCCAGCAGCTCACAGGGACATCGGGGCAAACTGTTTTTT. As protein: CASSSQGHRGKLFF.

The V gene is TRBV18, the J gene TRBJ1-3; D unresolved. V was shortened by 0 bases and J by 6 bases, with 6 bases between the two germline ends. The germline CDR1 and CDR2 sequences are KGHSH and LQKENI. The CDR3 is 13 residues long. DNA of the CDR3: TGTGCCAGCTCACCACCGAGGATAAACACCATATATTTT. Amino acid sequence: CASSPPRINTIYF. The whole variable domain, remainder taken from reference TRBV18 and TRBJ1-3, is NAGVMQNPRHLVRRRGQEARLRCSPMKGHSHVYWYRQLPEEGLKFMVYLQKENIIDESGMPKERFSAEFPKEGPSILRIQQVVRGDSAAYFCASSPPRINTIYFGEGSWLTVV.

The chain uses TRBV30 and TRBJ1-1, with D possibly being TRBD1 (5 bases). The germline V and J ends were trimmed by 2 bases and 1 base, with 11 bases remaining between them. The V gene's germline CDR1 is GTSNPN and CDR2 SVGIG (reference sequence). The CDR3 length is 14 residues. CDR3 coding DNA: TGTGCCTGGAGTAAAAGGGACCGGAACACTGAAGCTTTCTTT. Translating gives CAWSKRDRNTEAFF.

The chain carries TRBV2 and TRBJ2-2, with 7 bases that match TRBD2. With V trimmed by 8 bases and J by 5 bases, 8 bases remained unmatched. The germline gives CDR1 SNHLY, CDR2 FYNNEI. This CDR3 contains 14 residues. The CDR3 bases are TGTGCCAGCGGTAAACGGGGAGGGACCGGGGAGCTGTTTTTT. Translation: CASGKRGGTGELFF.

This clone is a singleton in its sample. The rearrangement links TRBV5-6 to TRBJ1-1; D gene ambiguous. There are 13 residues in the CDR3. CDR1 SGHDT and CDR2 YYEEEE come from the germline V gene. The ends were cut back, 4 bases at V and 4 bases at J, with 11 bases in the middle. CDR3 sequence: CASSAGGLTEAFF. CDR3 DNA: TGTGCCAGCAGCGCCGGAGGGCTCACTGAAGCTTTCTTT.

The V and J genes are TRBV9 and TRBJ2-1; TRBD1 matches 7 bases. This CDR3 contains 14 residues. J gave up 4 bases and V 4 bases, and 5 bases lay outside the gene matches. The germline CDR1 and CDR2 sequences are SGDLS and YYNGEE. Here the CDR3 reads CASSRQGEYNEQFF. The CDR3 region has the DNA TGTGCCAGCAGCCGACAGGGAGAGTACAATGAGCAGTTCTTC.

The chain is built from TRBV6-5 and TRBJ1-6; a possible D gene is TRBD1 (5 bases). V gave up 4 bases and J gave up 10 bases, with 14 bases separating them. The CDR3 has 14 residues. The V gene's germline CDR1 is MNHEY and CDR2 SVGAGI. CDR3 bases: TGTGCCAGCAGTTCCTGGGGGGAAGGGTCACCCCTCCACTTT. It specifies CASSSWGEGSPLHF.

As DNA, the CDR3 is TGTGCCAGCAGCTTAACTGGGGGGAACTTGAACACTGAAGCTTTCTTT. Amino acids: CASSLTGGNLNTEAFF. The chain couples TRBV7-8 to TRBJ1-1; D perhaps matches TRBD1 (5 bases). Germline V gene sequence: CDR1 SGHVS, CDR2 FQNEAQ. This CDR3 contains 16 residues. Trimming removed 2 bases from V and 0 bases from J, with 13 bases in between.

The chain uses TRBV10-3 and TRBJ1-2, with no clear D. The V gene lost 2 bases and the J gene lost 2 bases, with 6 bases spanning the gap. The CDR3 length is 13 residues. Germline lookup yields CDR1 ENHRY and CDR2 SYGVKD. CDR3 nucleotides: TGTGCCATCAGTGAGGTCCCGAACTATGGCTACACCTTC. It codes for CAISEVPNYGYTF.

This rearrangement joins TRBV28 to TRBJ1-4, with unresolved D. The germline V gene has CDR1 MDHEN and CDR2 SYDVKM. V gave up 2 bases and J gave up 8 bases, with 9 bases separating them. The CDR3 totals 13 residues. DNA for the CDR3: TGTGCCAGCAGTTTACAAGGTAGAGAAAAACTGTTTTTT. This gives the protein CASSLQGREKLFF.

The chain links TRBV25-1 to TRBJ2-5, with 9 bases lining up with TRBD2. From germline, CDR1 is MGHDK and CDR2 SYGVNS. The V and J ends lost 2 bases and 7 bases, in that order; junction bases with no gene match: 14. The CDR3 consists of 17 residues. For the CDR3, the DNA is TGTGCCAGCAGTGAAGGCGGGCGGGGGGGCCTCTGGGGGACCCAGTACTTC. Protein sequence: CASSEGGRGGLWGTQYF.